The T cell receptor beta chain under discussion was sequenced for a study of cytomegalovirus exposure and HLA in healthy donors (dated by TCRdb to 2016 to 2017). Regarding the research as a whole: A later analysis indicated that the 95 to 150 validation repertoires were generated on the platform also employed for the 700 or so repertoires of the first cohort. The study aimed to test whether cataloging public T cell receptors could reveal signatures of past pathogen exposure. Along with the roughly 700-subject first cohort, a separate validation cohort of more than 90 different subjects was used. The study combined high-throughput TCR immunosequencing, statistical association of individual TCRs with disease status, and machine learning to predict cytomegalovirus infection status.

The study at large found these results: Cytomegalovirus status was reported to be diagnosed by the classifier with high specificity and sensitivity in both the original and validation cohorts. In vitro tests confirmed that a few of the cytomegalovirus-associated TCR beta chains recognize cytomegalovirus antigens. The study gave a list of 150 to 200 TCR beta chains associated with cytomegalovirus. According to the authors, the approach could potentially be generalized to other disease states and immunological phenotypes. The validation cohort had no HLA typing available for a later analysis, so co-occurrence within that cohort was assessed over all 120 or so repertoires. In a later analysis, TCRs clustered in the first cohort were found to also tend to co-occur in the approximately 120 validation repertoires, with roughly 93% of cluster scores above 0. Across donors, most TCR sequences were observed very rarely, whereas some public TCRs were present in many individuals.

Receptors were amplified or captured by the immunoSEQ multiplex PCR assay. Per the authors' processing: To diagnose cytomegalovirus status from the catalog of TCR beta chain sequences, a statistical classification framework was built. TCRdb's version of the immuneACCESS table is confined to in-frame rearrangements and falls short of the full clone set. An unresolved V gene accounts for under half of the shortfall where checked; the remainder is of unknown origin. D and trimming come from the DNA, and the V and J calls and clone size come from that table. In all, the sample holds 150,000 to 200,000 clones, and more than 75% of those were seen once. The ten biggest clones cover around 7% of the sample. Concerning this clone: Its antigen is not yet known. No much larger clonotype is one base removed from it; base qualities were not supplied.

The donors belonged to the validation cohort of under 150 subjects, which was separate from the approximately 680-subject first cohort. Sequences MNHEY (CDR1) and SMNVEV (CDR2) are obtained from the germline V gene (reference sequence). Deletion took 8 bases off V and 2 bases off J, with a span of 16 bases between the germline ends. Measured from the cysteine to the phenylalanine, the CDR3 is 14 residues long. The kept DNA is CDR3 alone, 42 bases in frame from the first base. Sequenced sample: PBMCs. Rearrangement joined TRBV27 to TRBJ2-7, and possibly TRBD2, on 7 matching bases. The receptor was isolated from a man aged 18 to 29 in good health and CMV-seropositive. The CDR3 region has the sequence CASRWGGPAYEQYF. At the DNA level, the sequence is TGTGCCAGCCGGTGGGGGGGGCCGGCCTACGAGCAGTACTTC.